These 7 T cell receptor beta chains share one sample of origin, sequenced in a study of T cell responses to AZD1222 COVID-19 vaccine. The data were produced by immunoSEQ multiplex PCR, yet TCRdb's version contains in-frame clones alone and is incomplete. The data hold roughly 150,000 clones, with 80% to 95% observed a single time. The sequenced sample was peripheral blood, obtained on day 0 of AZD1222 vaccination. The receptors here all came from an adult in good health.

The chain couples TRBV27 to TRBJ2-1, with 9 bases identical to TRBD1. CDR3 length: 16 amino acids. V dropped 2 bases and J dropped 2; count of bases not matched to a gene: 4. Germline V lookup: CDR1 MNHEY, CDR2 SMNVEV (reference sequence). CDR3 loop: CASSLRDRAPYNEQFF. Here the CDR3 DNA reads TGTGCCAGCAGTTTAAGGGACAGGGCCCCCTACAATGAGCAGTTCTTC.

The chain links TRBV13 to TRBJ1-4; 7 bases are a match to TRBD1. The CDR3 covers 14 residues. Germline loops: CDR1 PRHDT, CDR2 FYEKMQ (reference sequence). The V and J ends lost 6 bases and 6 bases, in that order; junction bases with no gene match: 7. CDR3 residues: CASSSDREYEKLFF. DNA of the CDR3: TGTGCCAGCAGTTCCGACAGGGAGTATGAAAAACTGTTTTTT.

The chain carries TRBV5-1 and TRBJ1-3; D remains ambiguous. This CDR3 contains 15 residues. V gave up 1 base and J gave up 0 bases, with 8 bases separating them. Looked up from germline, CDR1 is SGHRS and CDR2 is YFSETQ. The CDR3 coding sequence is TGCGCCAGCAGCTTGCAGTCGGGCTCTGGAAACACCATATATTTT. It is translated as CASSLQSGSGNTIYF.

This chain connects TRBV18 to TRBJ1-1; 9 positions match TRBD1. J gave up 11 bases and V 3 bases, and 7 bases lay outside the gene matches. The CDR3 runs 13 residues. Germline CDR1 KGHSH, CDR2 LQKENI. CDR3 nucleotide sequence: TGTGCCAGCTCACCCCGGGACAGGGTAGATGCTTTCTTT. Translated: CASSPRDRVDAFF.

The chain uses TRBV24-1 and TRBJ1-1; perhaps TRBD1 as D (5 bases). This CDR3 has 12 residues. Germline V lookup: CDR1 KGHDR, CDR2 SFDVKD. The V end was cut by 6 bases, the J end by 4 bases, with 8 bases between. The CDR3 reads CATSTGGTEAFF. The CDR3, as DNA: TGTGCCACCAGTACGGGGGGCACTGAAGCTTTCTTT.

The rearrangement joins TRBV18 to TRBJ2-1, with 10 bases fitting TRBD1. Germline V gene sequence: CDR1 KGHSH, CDR2 LQKENI. The J segment lost 2 bases and the V segment lost 5 bases, leaving 3 bases of the junction unmatched. The CDR3 spans 15 residues. CDR3 region: CASSVGQGAYNEQFF. The CDR3 nucleotides are TGTGCCAGCTCAGTTGGACAGGGGGCCTACAATGAGCAGTTCTTC.

This chain uses TRBV18 with TRBJ1-2, with D uncertain. The V and J ends lost 3 bases and 4 bases respectively, with 15 bases between them. CDR1 is KGHSH and CDR2 is LQKENI in the germline V gene. The CDR3 totals 15 residues. CDR3 sequence: CASSPEPAVGYGYTF. CDR3 DNA sequence: TGTGCCAGCTCACCCGAGCCGGCCGTTGGCTATGGCTACACCTTC.